This T cell receptor (beta chain) was found in a study of blood T cell repertoires in COVID-19. From germline, CDR1 is SQVTM and CDR2 ANQGSEA. This CDR3 spans 14 amino acids. V was pared by 5 bases and J by 0 bases, with 11 bases between. Using immunoSEQ multiplex PCR, the repertoire was profiled, and TCRdb retains in-frame clones only, with some absent. This sample has some 120,000 clones, with roughly 76% found just once. The sequencing input was peripheral blood. This sequence was found in a human donor in a cohort sampled during active COVID-19. The V gene is TRBV29-1, the J gene TRBJ1-3; D not resolved. The CDR3 reads CSVRLSNSGNTIYF. The CDR3 bases are TGCAGCGTTCGTCTCAGTAACTCTGGAAACACCATATATTTT.